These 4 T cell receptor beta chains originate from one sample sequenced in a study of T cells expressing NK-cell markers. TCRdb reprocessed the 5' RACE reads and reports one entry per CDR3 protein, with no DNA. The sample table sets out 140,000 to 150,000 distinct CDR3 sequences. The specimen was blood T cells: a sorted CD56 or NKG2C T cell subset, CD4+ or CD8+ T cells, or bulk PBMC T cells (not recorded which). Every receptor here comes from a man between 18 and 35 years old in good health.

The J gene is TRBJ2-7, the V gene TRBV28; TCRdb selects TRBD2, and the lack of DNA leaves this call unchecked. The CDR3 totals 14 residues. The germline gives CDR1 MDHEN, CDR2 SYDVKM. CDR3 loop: CASSLPRAGHEQYF.

The CDR3 sequence is CASIRNGEGYSYGYTF. J is TRBJ1-2 and V is TRBV28. The CDR3 spans 16 residues. Germline CDR1 is MDHEN and CDR2 is SYDVKM.

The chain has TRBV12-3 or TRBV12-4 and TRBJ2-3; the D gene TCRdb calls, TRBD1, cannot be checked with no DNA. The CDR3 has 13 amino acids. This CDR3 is CASTIQGANTQYF.

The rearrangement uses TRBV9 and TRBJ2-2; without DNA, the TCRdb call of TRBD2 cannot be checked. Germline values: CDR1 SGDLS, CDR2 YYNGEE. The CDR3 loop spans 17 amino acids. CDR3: CASSEGLAGGGTGELFF.